This TCR beta chain was sequenced in a study of cytomegalovirus exposure and HLA in healthy donors. Assay: immunoSEQ multiplex PCR; the TCRdb copy retains only in-frame clones and omits some. The sample lists a few hundred thousand clones; roughly 89% were seen once. General study findings and limits: Published work reported that the classifier diagnosed cytomegalovirus status with high specificity and sensitivity. That first-cohort TCR clusters tended to co-occur in the 120 or so validation repertoires was found in a later analysis.

Germline lookup yields CDR1 SNHLY and CDR2 FYNNEI. CDR3 length: 14 amino acids. V was clipped by 7 bases and J by 4 bases; unmatched bases: 8. A word on this clone: Its specificity is not known.

The chain has TRBV2 and TRBJ2-7; 9 nucleotides agree with TRBD1. This sequence was found in a woman younger than 35 in good health and CMV-seronegative. The sample comprised PBMCs. This CDR3 is CASKWTGAMYEQYF. Written as DNA, the CDR3 is TGTGCCAGCAAGTGGACAGGGGCGATGTACGAGCAGTACTTC.